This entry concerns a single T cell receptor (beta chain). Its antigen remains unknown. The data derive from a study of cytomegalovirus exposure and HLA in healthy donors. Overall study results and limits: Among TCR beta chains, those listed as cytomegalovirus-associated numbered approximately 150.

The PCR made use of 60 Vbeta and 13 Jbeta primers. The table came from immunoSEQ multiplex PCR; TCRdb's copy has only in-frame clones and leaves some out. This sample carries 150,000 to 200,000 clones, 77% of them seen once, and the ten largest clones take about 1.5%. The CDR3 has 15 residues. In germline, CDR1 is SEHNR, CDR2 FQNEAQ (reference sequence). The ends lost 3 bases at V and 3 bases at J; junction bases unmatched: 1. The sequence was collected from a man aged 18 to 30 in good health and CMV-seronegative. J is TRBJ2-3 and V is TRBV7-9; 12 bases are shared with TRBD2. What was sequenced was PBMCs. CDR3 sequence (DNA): TGTGCCAGCAGCTTTGGACTAGCGGGAACAGATACGCAGTATTTT. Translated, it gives CASSFGLAGTDTQYF.